This record covers a single TCR beta chain. The antigen remains undetermined. This specimen belongs to a study of early T cells in non-severe SARS-CoV-2 infection. Turning to the study itself: From unsorted whole blood, bulk RNA was sequenced, and the chains remained unpaired. The study's findings and limits: Matches to VDJdb favored anti-spike CD8 responses and missed private and CD4 specificities.

Individual cDNA molecules carried attached unique molecular identifiers. A single record per CDR3 protein comes from TCRdb applying MiXCR to the 5' RACE reads. Among just under 85,000 distinct CDR3 sequences, 10% were seen once, and the ten largest hold approximately 8%. V was clipped by 5 bases and J by 4 bases; unmatched bases: 5. CDR3 length: 15 residues. Germline V gene lookup returns CDR1 PRHDT and CDR2 FYEKMQ (reference sequence). The source material was whole blood, sampled at baseline. This sequence was found in an adult who was a healthcare worker with PCR-confirmed SARS-CoV-2 infection or an uninfected control (not recorded which). The rearrangement links TRBV13 to TRBJ2-3; 11 bases are a match to TRBD2. The CDR3 nucleotides are TGTGCCAGCAGCCCGGGACTAGCGGACTCAGATACGCAGTATTTT. Its protein is CASSPGLADSDTQYF.